One and the same sample provided the 16 T cell receptor beta chains below, sequenced in a study of PD-1 blockade in classical Hodgkin lymphoma. Clones were sequenced by immunoSEQ multiplex PCR, and TCRdb holds only the in-frame ones, with some missing. The table has about 89,000 clones, 90% seen once. Documented time point: cycle 4 day 1 (C4D1), after six to seven weeks of nivolumab. Each of the patients experienced relapse following autologous stem cell transplantation, and their brentuximab vedotin exposure differed. This sample comprised peripheral blood mononuclear cells (PBMCs), obtained before the fourth cycle of nivolumab. These receptor sequences come from a human donor with classical Hodgkin lymphoma.

The chain recombines TRBV10-3 with TRBJ1-1; D is unresolved. V was cut by 8 bases and J by 5 bases, with 9 bases left in between. CDR1 is ENHRY, CDR2 SYGVKD, per germline. The CDR3 length is 11 residues. CDR3 amino acids: CAILGETEAFF. The CDR3 DNA is TGTGCCATCCTGGGAGAAACTGAAGCTTTCTTT.

The CDR3 loop is CASSSSGGTDTQYF. The CDR3 nucleotides are TGTGCCAGCAGCTCTAGCGGGGGGACAGATACGCAGTATTTT. The rearrangement joins TRBV11-2 to TRBJ2-3; TRBD2 matches 11 bases. The V gene end was trimmed by 4 bases and the J gene end by 3 bases; junction bases not matched to a gene: 0. Germline V lookup: CDR1 SGHAT, CDR2 FQNNGV. The length of the CDR3 is 14 residues.

This chain joins TRBV5-6 and TRBJ2-7; 11 bases map to TRBD2. The germline CDR1 and CDR2 sequences are SGHDT and YYEEEE. This CDR3 is built from 16 residues. Trimming cost V 4 bases and J 3 bases; bases outside gene matches: 9. The CDR3 nucleotides are TGTGCCAGCAGCAGTTTTAGACTAGCGGGGAGCTACGAGCAGTACTTC. Translation: CASSSFRLAGSYEQYF.

The V and J genes are TRBV19 and TRBJ1-2; no clear D gene. CDR1 is LNHDA, CDR2 SQIVND, per germline (reference sequence). Trimming took off 6 bases at V and 8 bases at J, with 16 bases between the two ends. CDR3 length: 13 residues. The CDR3 DNA follows: TGTGCCAGTAGCGCAACCTCAGTTCACGGCTACACCTTC. It translates to CASSATSVHGYTF.

The chain has TRBV19 and TRBJ1-6; 8 positions agree with TRBD1. The CDR3 sequence is 14 residues long. Germline V gene sequence: CDR1 LNHDA, CDR2 SQIVND (reference sequence). J was trimmed by 7 bases and V by 6 bases; bases with no gene match: 5. The CDR3 sequence is CASSFDRGNSPLHF. The CDR3 DNA sequence: TGTGCCAGTAGCTTCGACAGGGGAAATTCACCCCTCCACTTT.

This rearrangement joins TRBV6-1 to TRBJ2-4; TRBD2 matches at 7 bases. The CDR3 loop spans 14 amino acids. V was pared by 3 bases and J by 15 bases, with 14 bases of the junction left unmatched. Germline V gives CDR1 MNHNS, CDR2 SASEGT. Here the CDR3 reads CASSELWGGAVGYF. The DNA for the CDR3 is TGTGCCAGCAGTGAGCTCTGGGGAGGGGCAGTGGGGTACTTC.

V gene TRBV19 combines with J gene TRBJ1-1; D is unclear. Per the germline V gene, CDR1 is LNHDA and CDR2 is SQIVND (reference sequence). The V gene lost 1 base and the J gene lost 7 bases, with 10 bases spanning the gap. The CDR3 runs 13 residues. CDR3 protein: CASSIGLDGEAFF. The CDR3 DNA follows: TGTGCCAGTAGTATAGGTCTCGACGGTGAAGCTTTCTTT.

The rearrangement links TRBV30 to TRBJ1-2; a possible D gene is TRBD1 (6 bases). This CDR3 is 13 amino acids long. Per the germline V gene, CDR1 is GTSNPN and CDR2 is SVGIG (reference sequence). Trimming took off 7 bases at V and 3 bases at J, with 15 bases between the two ends. The CDR3 spells CALKKDRYYGYTF. In nucleotides, the CDR3 is TGTGCCTTAAAGAAGGACAGATACTATGGCTACACCTTC.

This rearrangement joins TRBV11-1 to TRBJ2-3; D ambiguous. This CDR3 region has 11 residues. Germline CDR1 SGHAT, CDR2 FQDESV (reference sequence). Trimming took 2 bases from V and 5 from J, leaving 2 bases between them. The CDR3 region has the DNA TGTGCCAGCAGCTTACGAGATACGCAGTATTTT. The encoded protein is CASSLRDTQYF.

This rearrangement joins TRBV13 to TRBJ2-7, with 8 bases lining up with TRBD2. CDR1 is PRHDT, CDR2 FYEKMQ, per germline (reference sequence). This CDR3 is 16 amino acids long. V dropped 0 bases and J dropped 1; count of bases not matched to a gene: 5. Written as DNA, the CDR3 is TGTGCCAGCAGCTTAGGCTTTCGGGGGGGATCCTACGAGCAGTACTTC. Translated, it gives CASSLGFRGGSYEQYF.

The V call is TRBV7-2, the J call TRBJ1-5, with TRBD1 as a possible D gene (5 bases). CDR3 length equals 11 residues. V lost 3 bases and J lost 12, with 9 bases in between. Germline V lookup: CDR1 SGHTA, CDR2 FQGNSA. The CDR3 sequence is CASSLGGSQHF. CDR3 bases: TGTGCCAGCAGCTTGGGGGGGAGCCAGCATTTT.

The chain combines TRBV13 with TRBJ1-2, with 8 bases identical to TRBD1. The V segment lost 6 bases and the J segment 4 bases; nucleotides outside the gene matches: 7. The CDR3 spans 14 residues. Per germline, CDR1 PRHDT and CDR2 FYEKMQ (reference sequence). The CDR3 DNA follows: TGTGCCAGCAGACAGGGGGGCAGGGCCTATGGCTACACCTTC. It yields the protein CASRQGGRAYGYTF.

The chain combines TRBV7-6 with TRBJ2-5; D tentatively reads TRBD1 or TRBD2 (6 bases each). This CDR3 is 12 amino acids long. Germline V gene lookup returns CDR1 SGHVS and CDR2 FNYEAQ. The V gene lost 5 bases and the J gene lost 4 bases, with 8 bases spanning the gap. CDR3 residues: CASSPGAETQYF. For the CDR3, the DNA is TGTGCCAGCAGCCCGGGGGCAGAGACCCAGTACTTC.

V usage is TRBV28 and J usage is TRBJ2-7, with a possible D match to TRBD1 (5 bases). In germline, CDR1 is MDHEN, CDR2 SYDVKM. CDR3 size: 15 residues. The ends were cut back, 5 bases at V and 2 bases at J, with 16 bases in the middle. CDR3 in DNA: TGTGCCAGCAGTCCCCCAGGGCTTGACCCCTACGAGCAGTACTTC. Its protein product is CASSPPGLDPYEQYF.

This clone was seen once. The rearrangement joins TRBV7-2 to TRBJ2-3, with TRBD2 matching 11 bases. The germline CDR1 and CDR2 sequences are SGHTA and FQGNSA. The CDR3 sequence is 16 residues long. The V and J ends lost 6 bases and 5 bases, in that order; junction bases with no gene match: 10. CDR3 protein: CASSLSSGGGEDTQYF. CDR3 DNA: TGTGCCAGCAGTCTTAGTAGCGGGGGGGGCGAAGATACGCAGTATTTT.

The gene calls are TRBV11-2 and TRBJ1-1; D ambiguous. V lost 5 bases and J 0 bases, leaving 13 bases between the germline ends. The length of the CDR3 is 15 residues. Germline lookup yields CDR1 SGHAT and CDR2 FQNNGV. CDR3 sequence reads: CASSPLFAVNTEAFF. Written as DNA, the CDR3 is TGTGCCAGCAGCCCCTTATTTGCAGTGAACACTGAAGCTTTCTTT.